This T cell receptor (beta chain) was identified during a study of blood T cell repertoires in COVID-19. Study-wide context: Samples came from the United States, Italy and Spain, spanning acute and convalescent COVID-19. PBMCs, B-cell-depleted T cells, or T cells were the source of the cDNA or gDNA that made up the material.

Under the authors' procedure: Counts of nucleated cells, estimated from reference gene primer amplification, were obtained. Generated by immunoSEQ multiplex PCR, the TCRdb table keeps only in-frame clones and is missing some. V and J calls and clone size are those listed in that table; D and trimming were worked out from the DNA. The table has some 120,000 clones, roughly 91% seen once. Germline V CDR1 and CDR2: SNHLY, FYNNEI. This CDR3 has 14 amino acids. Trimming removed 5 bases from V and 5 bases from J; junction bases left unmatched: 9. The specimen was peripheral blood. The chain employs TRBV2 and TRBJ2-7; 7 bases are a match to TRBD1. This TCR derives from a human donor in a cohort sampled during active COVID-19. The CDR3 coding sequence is TGTGCCAGCAGTACGAAGCCGACAGGGAACGAGCAGTACTTC. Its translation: CASSTKPTGNEQYF. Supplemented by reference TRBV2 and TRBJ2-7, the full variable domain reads EPEVTQTPSHQVTQMGQEVILRCVPISNHLYFYWYRQILGQKVEFLVSFYNNEISEKSEIFDDQFSVERPDGSNFTLKIRSTKLEDSAMYFCASSTKPTGNEQYFGPGTRLTVT.